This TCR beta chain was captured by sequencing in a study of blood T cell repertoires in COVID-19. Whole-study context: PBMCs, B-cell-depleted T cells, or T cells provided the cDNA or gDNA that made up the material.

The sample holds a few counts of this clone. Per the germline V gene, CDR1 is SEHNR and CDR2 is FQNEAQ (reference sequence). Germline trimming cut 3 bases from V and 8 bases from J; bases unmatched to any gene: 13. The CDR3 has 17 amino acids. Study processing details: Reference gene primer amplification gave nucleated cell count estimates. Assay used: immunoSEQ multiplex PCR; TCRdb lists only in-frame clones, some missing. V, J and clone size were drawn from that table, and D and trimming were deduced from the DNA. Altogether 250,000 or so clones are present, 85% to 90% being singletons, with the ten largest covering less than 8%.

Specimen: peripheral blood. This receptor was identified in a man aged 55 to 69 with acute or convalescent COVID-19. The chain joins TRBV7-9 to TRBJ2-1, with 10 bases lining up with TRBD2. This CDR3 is CASSLPTSGERRYEQFF. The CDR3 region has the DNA TGTGCCAGCAGCTTGCCCACTAGCGGGGAGAGGCGGTATGAGCAGTTCTTC.